Sequencing of this T cell receptor (beta chain) was carried out in a study of control samples from healthy donors and cancer patients. Profiled with immunoSEQ multiplex PCR; TCRdb holds only in-frame clones, not every one. The sample contains fewer than 90,000 clones, about 87% of which appear only once. CDR3 length equals 15 residues. The V gene's germline CDR1 is MNHEY and CDR2 SMNVEV (reference sequence). Trimming at V came to 5 bases and at J to 1 base, leaving 7 bases not matched to a gene. J is TRBJ1-1 and V is TRBV27; 7 bases fit TRBD1. The clonotype comes from a man aged 50 or older in good health. Sequencing was performed on blood. CDR3 DNA: TGTGCCAGCAGTCCAGCTACAGGGGCGAACACTGAAGCTTTCTTT. Its protein is CASSPATGANTEAFF.